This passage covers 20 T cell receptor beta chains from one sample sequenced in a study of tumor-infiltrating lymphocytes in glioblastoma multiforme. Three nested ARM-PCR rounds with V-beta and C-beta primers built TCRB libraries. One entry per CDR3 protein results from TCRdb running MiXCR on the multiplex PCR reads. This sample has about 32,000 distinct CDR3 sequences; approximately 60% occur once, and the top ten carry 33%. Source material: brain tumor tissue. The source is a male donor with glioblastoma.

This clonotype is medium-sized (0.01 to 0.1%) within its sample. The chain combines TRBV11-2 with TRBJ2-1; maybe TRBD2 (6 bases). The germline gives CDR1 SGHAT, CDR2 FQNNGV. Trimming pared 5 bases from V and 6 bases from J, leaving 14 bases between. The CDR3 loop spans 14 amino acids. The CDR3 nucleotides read TGTGCCAGCAGCCGTCGTCCGGGGGTCAATGAGCAGTTCTTC. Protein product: CASSRRPGVNEQFF.

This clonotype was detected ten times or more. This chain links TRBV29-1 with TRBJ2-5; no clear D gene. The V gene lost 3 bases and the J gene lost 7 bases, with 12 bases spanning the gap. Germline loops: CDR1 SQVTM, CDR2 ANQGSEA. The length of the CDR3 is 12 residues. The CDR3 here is CSVDGGDGTQYF. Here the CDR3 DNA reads TGCAGCGTTGATGGCGGAGACGGGACCCAGTACTTC.

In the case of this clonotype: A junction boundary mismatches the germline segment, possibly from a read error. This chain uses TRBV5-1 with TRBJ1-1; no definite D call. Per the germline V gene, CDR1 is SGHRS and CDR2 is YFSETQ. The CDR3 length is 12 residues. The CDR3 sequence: CTSSFFGTEAFF. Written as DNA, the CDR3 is TGCACCAGCAGCTTTTTTGGTACTGAAGCTTTCTTT.

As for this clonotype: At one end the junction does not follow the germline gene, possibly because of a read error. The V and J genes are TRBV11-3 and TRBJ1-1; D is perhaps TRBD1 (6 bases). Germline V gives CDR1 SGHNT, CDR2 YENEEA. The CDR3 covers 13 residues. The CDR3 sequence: CASNLDDRTEALF. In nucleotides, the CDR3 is TGTGCCAGCAACTTAGACGACAGGACTGAAGCTCTCTTT.

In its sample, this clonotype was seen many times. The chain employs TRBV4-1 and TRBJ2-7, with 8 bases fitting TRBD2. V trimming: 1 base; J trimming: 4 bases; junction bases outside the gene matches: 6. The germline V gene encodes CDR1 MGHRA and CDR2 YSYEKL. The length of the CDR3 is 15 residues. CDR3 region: CASSQGVGLDYEQYF. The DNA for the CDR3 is TGCGCCAGCAGCCAAGGGGTGGGACTAGATTACGAGCAGTACTTC.

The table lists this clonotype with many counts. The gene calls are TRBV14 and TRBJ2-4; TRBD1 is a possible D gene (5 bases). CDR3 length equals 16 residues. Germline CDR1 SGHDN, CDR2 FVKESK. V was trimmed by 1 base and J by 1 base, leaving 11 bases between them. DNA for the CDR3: TGTGCCAGCAGCCAAGTCGGACACCTGGCCAAAAACATTCAGTACTTC. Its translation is CASSQVGHLAKNIQYF.

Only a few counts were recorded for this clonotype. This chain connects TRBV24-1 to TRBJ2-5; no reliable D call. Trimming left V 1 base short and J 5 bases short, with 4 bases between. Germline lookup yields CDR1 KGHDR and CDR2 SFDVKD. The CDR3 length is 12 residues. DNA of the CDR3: TGTGCCACCAGTGATTTCACGGAGACCCAGTACTTC. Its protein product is CATSDFTETQYF.

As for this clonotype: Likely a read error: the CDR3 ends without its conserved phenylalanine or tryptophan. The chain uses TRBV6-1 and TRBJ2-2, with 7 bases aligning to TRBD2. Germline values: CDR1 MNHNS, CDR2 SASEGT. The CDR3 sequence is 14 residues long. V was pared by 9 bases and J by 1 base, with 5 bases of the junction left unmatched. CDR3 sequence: CASWLAENTGELFS. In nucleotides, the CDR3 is TGTGCCAGTTGGCTAGCGGAGAACACCGGGGAGCTGTTTTCT.

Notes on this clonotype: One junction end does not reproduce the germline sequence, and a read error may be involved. Here the CDR3 DNA reads TGTGCCAGCAGTTACGGACAGGCCTACGGGCAGTACTTC. Translation: CASSYGQAYGQYF. The chain is built from TRBV6-2 or TRBV6-3 and TRBJ2-7, with TRBD1 matching 7 bases. The germline V gene encodes CDR1 MNHEY and CDR2 SVGEGT. This CDR3 has 13 residues.

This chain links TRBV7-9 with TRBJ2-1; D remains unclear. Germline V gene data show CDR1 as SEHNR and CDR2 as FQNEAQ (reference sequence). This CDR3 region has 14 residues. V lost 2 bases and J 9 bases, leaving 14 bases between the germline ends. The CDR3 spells CASSLSRAPAEQFF. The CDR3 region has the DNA TGTGCCAGCAGCTTATCTCGGGCCCCCGCTGAGCAGTTCTTC.

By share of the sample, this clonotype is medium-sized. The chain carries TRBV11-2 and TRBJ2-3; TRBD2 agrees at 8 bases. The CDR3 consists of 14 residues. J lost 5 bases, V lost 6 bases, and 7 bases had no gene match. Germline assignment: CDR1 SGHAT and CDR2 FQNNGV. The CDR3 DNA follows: TGTGCCAGCAGTACTCTAGCGGGTGGAGATACGCAGTATTTT. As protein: CASSTLAGGDTQYF.

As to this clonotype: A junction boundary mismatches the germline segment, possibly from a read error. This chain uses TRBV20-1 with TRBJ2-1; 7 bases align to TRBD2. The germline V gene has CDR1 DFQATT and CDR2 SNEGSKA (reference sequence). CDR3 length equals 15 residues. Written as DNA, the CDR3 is TGTAGTGCTAGCCTACTAGCGAGAGGGTTGGATGAGCAGTTCTTC. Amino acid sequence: CSASLLARGLDEQFF.

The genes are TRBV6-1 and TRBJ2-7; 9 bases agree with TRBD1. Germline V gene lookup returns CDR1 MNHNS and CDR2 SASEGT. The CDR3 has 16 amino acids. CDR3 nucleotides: TGTACCACCAGTTTAACAGGGGGCGCTTCTCCCTACGAGCAGTACTTC. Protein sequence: CTTSLTGGASPYEQYF.

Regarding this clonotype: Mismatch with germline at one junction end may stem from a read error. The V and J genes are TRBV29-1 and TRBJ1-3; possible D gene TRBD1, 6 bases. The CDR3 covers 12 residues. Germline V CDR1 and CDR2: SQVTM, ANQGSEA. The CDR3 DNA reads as TGCAGCGTTCGGGAACAGGGAAACACCATGTATTTT. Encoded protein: CSVREQGNTMYF.

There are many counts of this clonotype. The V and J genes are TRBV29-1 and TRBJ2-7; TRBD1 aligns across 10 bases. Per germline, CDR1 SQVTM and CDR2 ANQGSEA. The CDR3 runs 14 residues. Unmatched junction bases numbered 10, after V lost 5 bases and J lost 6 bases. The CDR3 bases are TGCAGCGTTATTAAGGGACAGGGGTACGGCGAGCAGTACTTC. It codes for CSVIKGQGYGEQYF.

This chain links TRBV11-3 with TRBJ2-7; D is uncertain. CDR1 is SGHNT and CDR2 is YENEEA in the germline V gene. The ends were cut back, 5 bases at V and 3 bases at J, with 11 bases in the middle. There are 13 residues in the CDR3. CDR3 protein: CASSDQPGYEQYF. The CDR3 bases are TGTGCCAGCAGCGATCAACCAGGCTACGAGCAGTACTTC.

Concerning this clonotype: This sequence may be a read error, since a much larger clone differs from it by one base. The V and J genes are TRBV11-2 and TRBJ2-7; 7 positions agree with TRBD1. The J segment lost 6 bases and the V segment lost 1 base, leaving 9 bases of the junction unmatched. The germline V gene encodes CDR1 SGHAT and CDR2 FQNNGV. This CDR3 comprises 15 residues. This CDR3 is CASSLGQGTAREQYF. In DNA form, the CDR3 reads TGTGCCAGCAGCTTAGGACAGGGAACCGCCCGCGAGCAGTACTTC.

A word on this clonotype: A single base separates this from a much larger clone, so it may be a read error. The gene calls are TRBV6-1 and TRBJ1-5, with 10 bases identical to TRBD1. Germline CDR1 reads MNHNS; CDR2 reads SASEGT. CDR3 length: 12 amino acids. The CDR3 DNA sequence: TGTGCCAGGACAGGGGGCAATCAGCCCCTGCATTTT. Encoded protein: CARTGGNQPLHF.

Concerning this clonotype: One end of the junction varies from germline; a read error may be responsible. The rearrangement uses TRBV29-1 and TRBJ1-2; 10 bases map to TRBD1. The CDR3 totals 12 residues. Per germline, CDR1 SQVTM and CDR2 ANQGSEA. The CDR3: CRVEGTGDGYTF. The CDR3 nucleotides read TGCAGGGTTGAAGGGACAGGGGATGGCTACACCTTC.

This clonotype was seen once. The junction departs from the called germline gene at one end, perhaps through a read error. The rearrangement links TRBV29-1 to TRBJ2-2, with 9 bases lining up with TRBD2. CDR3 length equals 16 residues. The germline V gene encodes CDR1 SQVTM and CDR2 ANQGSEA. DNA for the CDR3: TGCGGCGTTGAGGGATCAGTAGCGGGGGACACCGGGGAGCTGTTTTTT. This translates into CGVEGSVAGDTGELFF.